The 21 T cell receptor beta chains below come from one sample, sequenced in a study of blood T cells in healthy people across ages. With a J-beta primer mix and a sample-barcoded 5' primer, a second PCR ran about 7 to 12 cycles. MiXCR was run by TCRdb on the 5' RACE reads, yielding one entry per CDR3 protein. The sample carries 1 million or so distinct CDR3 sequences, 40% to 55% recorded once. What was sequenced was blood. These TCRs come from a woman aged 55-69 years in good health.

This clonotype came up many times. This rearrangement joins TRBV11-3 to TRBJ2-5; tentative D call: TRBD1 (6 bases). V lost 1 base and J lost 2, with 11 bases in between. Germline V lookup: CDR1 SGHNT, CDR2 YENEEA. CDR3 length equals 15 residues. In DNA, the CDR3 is TGTGCCAGCAGCTTAGGTCTCCAGGGGCAAGAGACCCAGTACTTC. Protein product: CASSLGLQGQETQYF.

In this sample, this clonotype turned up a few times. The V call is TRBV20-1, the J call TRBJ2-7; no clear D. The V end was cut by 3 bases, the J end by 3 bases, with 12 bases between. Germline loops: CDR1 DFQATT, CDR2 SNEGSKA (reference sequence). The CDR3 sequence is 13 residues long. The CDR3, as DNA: TGCAGTGCTAGGGACCTCGGCCTCTACGAGCAGTACTTC. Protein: CSARDLGLYEQYF.

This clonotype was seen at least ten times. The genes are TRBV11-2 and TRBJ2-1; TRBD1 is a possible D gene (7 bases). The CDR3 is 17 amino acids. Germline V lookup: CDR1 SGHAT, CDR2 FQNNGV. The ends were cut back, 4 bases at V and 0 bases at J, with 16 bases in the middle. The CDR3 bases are TGTGCCAGCAGCTCTCGCAGGGGGGAAAGCTCCTACAATGAGCAGTTCTTC. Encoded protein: CASSSRRGESSYNEQFF.

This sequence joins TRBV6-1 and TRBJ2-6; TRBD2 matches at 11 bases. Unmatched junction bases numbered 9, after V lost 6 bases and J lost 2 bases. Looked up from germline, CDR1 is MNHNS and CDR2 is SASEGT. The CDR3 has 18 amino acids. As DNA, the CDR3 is TGTGCCAGCAGAAGCCCGACTAGCGGGAAAGCTGGGGCCAACGTCCTGACTTTC. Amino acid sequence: CASRSPTSGKAGANVLTF.

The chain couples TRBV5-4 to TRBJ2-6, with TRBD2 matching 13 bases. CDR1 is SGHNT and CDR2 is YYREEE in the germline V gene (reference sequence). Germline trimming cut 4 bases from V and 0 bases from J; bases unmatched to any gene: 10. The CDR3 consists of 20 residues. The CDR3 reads CASSTRTSGRFNSGANVLTF. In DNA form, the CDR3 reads TGTGCCAGCAGCACGAGGACTAGCGGGAGATTTAACTCTGGGGCCAACGTCCTGACTTTC.

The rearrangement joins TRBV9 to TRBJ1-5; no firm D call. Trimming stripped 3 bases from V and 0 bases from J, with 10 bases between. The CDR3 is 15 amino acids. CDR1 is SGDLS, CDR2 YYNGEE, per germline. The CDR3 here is CASSGGGSSNQPQHF. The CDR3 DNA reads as TGTGCCAGCAGCGGAGGAGGGAGTAGCAATCAGCCCCAGCATTTT.

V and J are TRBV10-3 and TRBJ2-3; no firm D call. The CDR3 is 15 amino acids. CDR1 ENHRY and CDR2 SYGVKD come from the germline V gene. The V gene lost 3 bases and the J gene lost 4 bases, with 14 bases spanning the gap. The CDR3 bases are TGTGCCATCAGTGATTGGGGATCCCGAGCAGATACGCAGTATTTT. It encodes CAISDWGSRADTQYF.

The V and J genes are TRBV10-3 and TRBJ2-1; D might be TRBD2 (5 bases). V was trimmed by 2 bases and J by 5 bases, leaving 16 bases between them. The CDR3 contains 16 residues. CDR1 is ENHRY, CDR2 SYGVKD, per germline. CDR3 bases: TGTGCCATCAGTGAGGGGGTGGGAGCAGTCGACAATGAGCAGTTCTTC. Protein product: CAISEGVGAVDNEQFF.

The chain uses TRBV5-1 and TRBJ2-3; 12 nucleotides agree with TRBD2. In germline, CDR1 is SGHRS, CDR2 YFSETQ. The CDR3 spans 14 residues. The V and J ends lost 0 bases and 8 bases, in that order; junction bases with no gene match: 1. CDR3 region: CASSLGLAGATQYF. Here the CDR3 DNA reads TGCGCCAGCAGCTTGGGACTAGCGGGAGCTACGCAGTATTTT.

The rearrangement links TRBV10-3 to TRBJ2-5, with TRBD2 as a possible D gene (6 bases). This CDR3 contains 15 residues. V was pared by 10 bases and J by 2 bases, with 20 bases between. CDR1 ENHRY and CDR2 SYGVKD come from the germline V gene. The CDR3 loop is CATRGEGGGQETQYF. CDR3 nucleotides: TGTGCCACCCGGGGTGAGGGAGGAGGACAAGAGACCCAGTACTTC.

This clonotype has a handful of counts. The CDR3 loop is CSVVGGLAGSTDTQYF. Here the CDR3 DNA reads TGCAGCGTTGTTGGCGGACTAGCGGGCAGCACAGATACGCAGTATTTT. This sequence joins TRBV29-1 and TRBJ2-3; 11 bases are shared with TRBD2. The CDR3 spans 16 residues. In germline, CDR1 is SQVTM, CDR2 ANQGSEA. With V trimmed by 4 bases and J by 0 bases, 6 bases remained unmatched.

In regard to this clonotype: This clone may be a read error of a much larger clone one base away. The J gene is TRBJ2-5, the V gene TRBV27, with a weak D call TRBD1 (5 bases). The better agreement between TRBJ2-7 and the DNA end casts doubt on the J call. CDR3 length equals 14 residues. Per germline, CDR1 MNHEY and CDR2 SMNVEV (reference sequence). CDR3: CTSSPQGSSHEQYF. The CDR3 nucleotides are TGTACCAGCAGTCCCCAGGGTAGTTCCCACGAGCAGTACTTC.

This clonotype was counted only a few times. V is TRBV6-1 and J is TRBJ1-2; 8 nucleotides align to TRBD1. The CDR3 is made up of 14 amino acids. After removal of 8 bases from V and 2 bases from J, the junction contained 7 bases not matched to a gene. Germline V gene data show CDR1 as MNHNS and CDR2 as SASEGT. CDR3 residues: CASWAQGENYGYTF. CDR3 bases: TGTGCCAGCTGGGCACAGGGGGAGAACTATGGCTACACCTTC.

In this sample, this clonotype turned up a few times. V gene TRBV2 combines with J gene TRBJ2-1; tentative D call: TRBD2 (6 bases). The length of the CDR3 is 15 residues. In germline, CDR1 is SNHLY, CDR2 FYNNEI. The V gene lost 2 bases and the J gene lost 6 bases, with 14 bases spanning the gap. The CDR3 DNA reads TGTGCCAGCAGTGAACGGGGGATTGGGAGCAATGAGCAGTTCTTC. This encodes CASSERGIGSNEQFF.

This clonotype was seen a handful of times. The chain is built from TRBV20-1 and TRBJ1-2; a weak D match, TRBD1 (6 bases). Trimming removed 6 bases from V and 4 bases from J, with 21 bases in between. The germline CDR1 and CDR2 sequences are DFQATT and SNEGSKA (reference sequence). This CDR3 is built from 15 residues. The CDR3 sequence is CSAKVGDRRTYGYTF. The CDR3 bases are TGCAGTGCCAAAGTTGGAGACAGGCGTACCTATGGCTACACCTTC.

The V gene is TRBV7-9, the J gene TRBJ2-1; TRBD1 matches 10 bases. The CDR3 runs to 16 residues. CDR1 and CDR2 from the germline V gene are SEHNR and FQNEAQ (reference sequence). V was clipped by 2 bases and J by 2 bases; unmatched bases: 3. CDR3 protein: CASSLRGTGAYNEQFF. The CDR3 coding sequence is TGTGCCAGCAGCTTACGAGGGACAGGGGCCTACAATGAGCAGTTCTTC.

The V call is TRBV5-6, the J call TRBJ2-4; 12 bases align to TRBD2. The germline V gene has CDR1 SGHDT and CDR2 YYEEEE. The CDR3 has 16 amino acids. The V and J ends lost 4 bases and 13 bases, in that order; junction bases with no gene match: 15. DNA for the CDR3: TGTGCCAGCAGCCGGACGCTAGCGGGAGGGCCAAGAGAGCAGTACTTC. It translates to CASSRTLAGGPREQYF.

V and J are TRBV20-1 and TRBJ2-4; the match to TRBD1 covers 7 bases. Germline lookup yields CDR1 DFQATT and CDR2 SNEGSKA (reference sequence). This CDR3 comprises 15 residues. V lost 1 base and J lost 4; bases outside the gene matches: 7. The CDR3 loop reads CSARAPGTAKNIQYF. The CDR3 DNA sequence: TGCAGTGCTAGAGCCCCTGGGACAGCAAAAAACATTCAGTACTTC.

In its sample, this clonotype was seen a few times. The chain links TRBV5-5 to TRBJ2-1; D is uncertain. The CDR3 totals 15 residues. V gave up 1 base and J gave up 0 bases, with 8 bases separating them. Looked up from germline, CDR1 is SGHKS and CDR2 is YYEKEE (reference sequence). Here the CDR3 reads CASSLYRSSYNEQFF. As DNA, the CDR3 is TGTGCCAGCAGCTTGTACAGATCCTCCTACAATGAGCAGTTCTTC.

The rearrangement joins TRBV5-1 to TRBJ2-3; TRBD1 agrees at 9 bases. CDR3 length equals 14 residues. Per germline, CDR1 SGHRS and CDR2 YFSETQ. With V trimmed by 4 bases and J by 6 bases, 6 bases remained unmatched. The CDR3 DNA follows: TGCGCCAGCAGCCTGGGACAGGGTCACGATACGCAGTATTTT. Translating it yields CASSLGQGHDTQYF.

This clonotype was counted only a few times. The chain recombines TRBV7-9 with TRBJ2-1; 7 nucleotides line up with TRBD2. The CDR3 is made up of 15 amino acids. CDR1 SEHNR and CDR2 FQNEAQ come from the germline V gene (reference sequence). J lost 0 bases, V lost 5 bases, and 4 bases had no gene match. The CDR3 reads CASSIIAGSYNEQFF. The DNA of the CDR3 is TGTGCCAGCAGCATCATAGCGGGCTCCTACAATGAGCAGTTCTTC.